The source of this T cell receptor beta chain is a study of blood T cell repertoires in COVID-19. Looking at the study overall: In each case, the material was cDNA or gDNA derived from T cells, B-cell-depleted T cells, or PBMCs.

This clone showed up just once. The CDR3 is made up of 15 amino acids. The germline V gene has CDR1 LNHDA and CDR2 SQIVND (reference sequence). V trimming: 5 bases; J trimming: 6 bases; junction bases outside the gene matches: 11. Produced via immunoSEQ multiplex PCR; TCRdb's table is partial and in-frame only. The sample lists approximately 300,000 clones, around 90% seen once, with 5% to 5.5% in the top ten. The V and J genes are TRBV19 and TRBJ2-7; 9 bases fit TRBD2. The clonotype was recovered from a man aged 55 to 69 who had recovered from COVID-19. Sample: PBMCs or T cells enriched from blood (not recorded which). The CDR3 reads CASSHPGGRAAEQYF. DNA of the CDR3: TGTGCCAGTAGTCACCCGGGCGGGAGGGCCGCCGAGCAGTACTTC.